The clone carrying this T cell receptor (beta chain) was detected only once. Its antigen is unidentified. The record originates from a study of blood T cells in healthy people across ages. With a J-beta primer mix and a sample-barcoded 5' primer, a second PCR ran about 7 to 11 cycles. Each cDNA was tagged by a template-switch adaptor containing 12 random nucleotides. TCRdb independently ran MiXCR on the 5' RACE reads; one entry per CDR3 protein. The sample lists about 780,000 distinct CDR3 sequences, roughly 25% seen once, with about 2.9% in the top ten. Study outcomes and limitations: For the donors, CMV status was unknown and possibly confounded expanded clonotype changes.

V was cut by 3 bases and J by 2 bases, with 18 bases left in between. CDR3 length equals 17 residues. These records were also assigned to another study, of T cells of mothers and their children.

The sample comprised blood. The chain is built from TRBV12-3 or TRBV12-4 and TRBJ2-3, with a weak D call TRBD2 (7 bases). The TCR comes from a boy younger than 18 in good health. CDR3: CASSFPLGGGSTDTQYF. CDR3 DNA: TGTGCCAGCAGTTTTCCCTTGGGGGGGGGCTCCACAGATACGCAGTATTTT.